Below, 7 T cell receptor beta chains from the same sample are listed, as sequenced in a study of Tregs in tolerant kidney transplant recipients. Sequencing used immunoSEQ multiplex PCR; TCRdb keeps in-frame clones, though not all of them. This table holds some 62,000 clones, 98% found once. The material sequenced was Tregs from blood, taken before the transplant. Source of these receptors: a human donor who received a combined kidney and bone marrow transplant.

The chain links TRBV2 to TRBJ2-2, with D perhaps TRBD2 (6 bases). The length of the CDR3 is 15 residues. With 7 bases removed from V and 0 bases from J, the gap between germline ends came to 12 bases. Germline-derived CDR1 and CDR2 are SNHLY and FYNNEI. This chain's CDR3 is CASNSGQPNTGELFF. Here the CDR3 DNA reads TGTGCCAGCAATAGCGGACAACCGAACACCGGGGAGCTGTTTTTT. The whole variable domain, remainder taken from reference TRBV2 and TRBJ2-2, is EPEVTQTPSHQVTQMGQEVILRCVPISNHLYFYWYRQILGQKVEFLVSFYNNEISEKSEIFDDQFSVERPDGSNFTLKIRSTKLEDSAMYFCASNSGQPNTGELFFGEGSRLTVL.

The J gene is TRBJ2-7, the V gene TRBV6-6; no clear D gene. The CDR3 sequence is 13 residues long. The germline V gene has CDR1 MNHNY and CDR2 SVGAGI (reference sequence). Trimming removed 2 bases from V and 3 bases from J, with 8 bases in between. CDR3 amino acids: CASSYQAIYEQYF. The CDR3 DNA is TGTGCCAGCAGTTACCAAGCTATCTACGAGCAGTACTTC.

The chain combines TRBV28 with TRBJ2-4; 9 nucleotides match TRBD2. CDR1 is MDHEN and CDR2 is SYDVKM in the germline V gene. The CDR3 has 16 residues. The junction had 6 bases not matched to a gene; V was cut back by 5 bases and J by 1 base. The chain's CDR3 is CASSDAGGQAKNIQYF. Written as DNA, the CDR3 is TGTGCCAGCAGTGATGCGGGGGGGCAGGCCAAAAACATTCAGTACTTC. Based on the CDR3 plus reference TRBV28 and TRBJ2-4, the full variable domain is DVKVTQSSRYLVKRTGEKVFLECVQDMDHENMFWYRQDPGLGLRLIYFSYDVKMKEKGDIPEGYSVSREKKERFSLILESASTNQTSMYLCASSDAGGQAKNIQYFGAGTRLSVL.

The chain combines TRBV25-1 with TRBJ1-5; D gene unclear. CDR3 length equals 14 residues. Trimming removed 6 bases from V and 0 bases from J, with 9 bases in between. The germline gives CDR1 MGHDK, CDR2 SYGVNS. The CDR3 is CASSPSSSNQPQHF. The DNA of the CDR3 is TGTGCCAGCAGCCCGTCCTCTAGCAATCAGCCCCAGCATTTT.

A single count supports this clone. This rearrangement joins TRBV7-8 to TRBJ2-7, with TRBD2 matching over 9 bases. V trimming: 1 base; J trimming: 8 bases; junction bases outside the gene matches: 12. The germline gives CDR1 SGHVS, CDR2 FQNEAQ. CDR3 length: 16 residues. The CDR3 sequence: CASSLVLAGLQYKQYF. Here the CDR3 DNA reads TGTGCCAGCAGCTTAGTCCTAGCGGGACTCCAATACAAGCAGTACTTC.

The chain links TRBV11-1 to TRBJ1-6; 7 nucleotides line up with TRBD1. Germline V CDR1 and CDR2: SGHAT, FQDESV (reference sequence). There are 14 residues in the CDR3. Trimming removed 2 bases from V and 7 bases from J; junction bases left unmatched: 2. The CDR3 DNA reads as TGTGCCAGCAGCTTACGGGACAGCAATTCACCCCTCCACTTT. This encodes CASSLRDSNSPLHF.

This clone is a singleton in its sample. Written as DNA, the CDR3 is TGTGCCAGCAGTTTAGACAGGATCAATGAGCAGTTCTTC. This gives the protein CASSLDRINEQFF. The chain is built from TRBV28 and TRBJ2-1, with a weak D call TRBD1 (6 bases). Trimming removed 2 bases at V and 6 bases at J, with 8 bases between. Looked up from germline, CDR1 is MDHEN and CDR2 is SYDVKM. The CDR3 loop spans 13 amino acids.